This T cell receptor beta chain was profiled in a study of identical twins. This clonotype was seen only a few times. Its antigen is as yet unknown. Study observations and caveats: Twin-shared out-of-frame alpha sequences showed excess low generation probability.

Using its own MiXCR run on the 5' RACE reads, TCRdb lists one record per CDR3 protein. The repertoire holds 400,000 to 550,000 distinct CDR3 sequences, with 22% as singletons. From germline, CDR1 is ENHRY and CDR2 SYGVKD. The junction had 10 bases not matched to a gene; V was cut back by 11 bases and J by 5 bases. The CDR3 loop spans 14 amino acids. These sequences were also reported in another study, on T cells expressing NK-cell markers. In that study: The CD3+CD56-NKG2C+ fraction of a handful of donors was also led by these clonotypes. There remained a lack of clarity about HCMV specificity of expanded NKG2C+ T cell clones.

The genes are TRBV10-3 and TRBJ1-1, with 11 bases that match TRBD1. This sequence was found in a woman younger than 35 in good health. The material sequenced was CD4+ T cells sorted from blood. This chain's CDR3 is CAVGTGGTGTEAFF. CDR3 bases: TGTGCCGTCGGGACAGGGGGTACGGGGACTGAAGCTTTCTTT.